This section outlines one T cell receptor beta chain sequence together with its context. Generated by immunoSEQ multiplex PCR, the TCRdb table keeps only in-frame clones and is missing some. The sample contains under 50,000 clones, less than 90% of which appear only once. This sample was included in a study of OX40 agonist ivuxolimab in advanced cancers. The wider study: Ivuxolimab was delivered to patients intravenously every 2 weeks at doses spanning 0.01 to 10 mg/kg. Prior anti-PD-1, anti-PD-L1 or anti-CTLA-4 therapy was allowed; roughly 40% had some.

The CDR3 has 18 residues. CDR1 is SGHNT, CDR2 YYREEE, per germline (reference sequence). The trim removed 4 bases at V and 4 bases at J, leaving 14 bases unmatched. The clonotype originates from an adult with an advanced solid tumor such as melanoma, head and neck, liver or kidney cancer. The sequences come from CD4+ or CD8+ T cells sorted from blood, collected in a trial of the OX40 agonist ivuxolimab. The chain links TRBV5-4 to TRBJ1-2, with 12 bases that match TRBD1. Written as DNA, the CDR3 is TGTGCCAGCAGCCCCCCCGGGACAGGGGGCTATAATCTCTATGGCTACACCTTC. As protein: CASSPPGTGGYNLYGYTF. Variable domain in full (rest from reference TRBV5-4 and TRBJ1-2): ETGVTQSPTHLIKTRGQQVTLRCSSQSGHNTVSWYQQALGQGPQFIFQYYREEENGRGNFPPRFSGLQFPNYSSELNVNALELDDSALYLCASSPPGTGGYNLYGYTFGSGTRLTVV.